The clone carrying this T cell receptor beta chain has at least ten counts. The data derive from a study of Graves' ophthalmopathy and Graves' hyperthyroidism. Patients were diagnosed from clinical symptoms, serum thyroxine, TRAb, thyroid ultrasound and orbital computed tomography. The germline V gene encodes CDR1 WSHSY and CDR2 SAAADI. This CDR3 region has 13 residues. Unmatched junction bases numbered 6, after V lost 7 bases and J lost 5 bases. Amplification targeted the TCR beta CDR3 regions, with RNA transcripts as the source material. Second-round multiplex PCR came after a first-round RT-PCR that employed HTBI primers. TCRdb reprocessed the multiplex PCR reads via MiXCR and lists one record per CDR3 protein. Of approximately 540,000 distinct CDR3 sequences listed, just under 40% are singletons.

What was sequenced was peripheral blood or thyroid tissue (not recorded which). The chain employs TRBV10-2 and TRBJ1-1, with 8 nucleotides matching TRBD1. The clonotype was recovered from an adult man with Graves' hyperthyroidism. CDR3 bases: TGCGCCAGCACCGGACAGGGAAGGACTGAAGCTTTCTTT. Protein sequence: CASTGQGRTEAFF.